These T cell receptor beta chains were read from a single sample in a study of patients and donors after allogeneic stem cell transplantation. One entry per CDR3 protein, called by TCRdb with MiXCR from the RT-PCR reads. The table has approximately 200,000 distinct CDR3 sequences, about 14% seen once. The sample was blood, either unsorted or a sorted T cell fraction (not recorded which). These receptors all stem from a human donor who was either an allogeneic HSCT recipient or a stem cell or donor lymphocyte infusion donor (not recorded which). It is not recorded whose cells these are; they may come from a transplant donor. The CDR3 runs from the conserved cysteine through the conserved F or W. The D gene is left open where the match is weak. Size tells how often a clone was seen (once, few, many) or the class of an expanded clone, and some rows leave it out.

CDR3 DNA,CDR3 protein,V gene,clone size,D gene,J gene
TGTGCCAGCAGCTTAGAGAACACCGGGGAGCTGTTTTTT,CASSLENTGELFF,TRBV7-3,many,.,TRBJ2-2
TGTGCCAGCAGCGCAAGGGACAGAAGCTCTGGAAACACCATATATTTT,CASSARDRSSGNTIYF,TRBV6-1,.,TRBD1,TRBJ1-3
TGTGCCAGCTCACCCCAGGGTTCTTTCTACAATGAGCAGTTCTTC,CASSPQGSFYNEQFF,TRBV18,.,.,TRBJ2-1
TGTGCCAGCAGGAGGACAATGATAGCGGGAGGGGGGGACTACAATGAGCAGTTCTTC,CASRRTMIAGGGDYNEQFF,TRBV27,few,TRBD2,TRBJ2-1
TGCGCCAGCAGCCAAGATCTTCAGACGAATCAGCCCCAGCATTTT,CASSQDLQTNQPQHF,TRBV4-3,few,.,TRBJ1-5
TGCAGTGCTAGAGCGGGAATAGCAACCAATGAGCAGTTCTTC,CSARAGIATNEQFF,TRBV20-1,.,.,TRBJ2-1
TGTGCCAGCACTAAAACCCCGGCTAGCGGGGGTGGAGAGCAGTACTTC,CASTKTPASGGGEQYF,TRBV6-1,.,TRBD2,TRBJ2-7
TGTGCCAGTGGGATGACTAGCGGGACGCAGTACTTC,CASGMTSGTQYF,TRBV19,few,TRBD2,TRBJ2-7
TGTGCCAGCAGTCAGGGGTCGAGCAATCAGCCCCAGCATTTT,CASSQGSSNQPQHF,TRBV2,many,.,TRBJ1-5
TGTGCCAGCAGCGGGTTAGCGGGGAGCACAGATACGCAGTATTTT,CASSGLAGSTDTQYF,TRBV11-2,many,TRBD2,TRBJ2-3
TGCGCCAGCAGCTTCAGCGGGAACTCCTACGAGCAGTACTTC,CASSFSGNSYEQYF,TRBV5-1,.,TRBD2,TRBJ2-7
TGCAGCGCTGAGGGGACGGGCGCCTACGAGCAGTACTTC,CSAEGTGAYEQYF,TRBV29-1,few,.,TRBJ2-7
TGTGCCAGCAGTTCGGGCTTTCCGAATTCACCCCTCCACTTT,CASSSGFPNSPLHF,TRBV25-1,few,.,TRBJ1-6
TGTGCCACCAGTGATGGGTTCGGTGGAGGGCCCCAGCATTTT,CATSDGFGGGPQHF,TRBV24-1,many,.,TRBJ1-5
TGCGCCAGCAGCCAAGACGAACAGGGGGCGAATTCACCCCTCCACTTT,CASSQDEQGANSPLHF,TRBV4-1,.,TRBD1,TRBJ1-6
TGTGCCTCGGGACTAGCGGGGTTAAATGAGCAGTTCTTC,CASGLAGLNEQFF,TRBV30,.,TRBD2,TRBJ2-1
TGTGCCAGCAGTGAAATCTACGAGCAGTACTTC,CASSEIYEQYF,TRBV25-1,many,.,TRBJ2-7
TGCGCCAGCAGCTTGGAGGGACAGGCGCCAGATACGCAGTATTTT,CASSLEGQAPDTQYF,TRBV5-1,many,TRBD1,TRBJ2-3
TGTGCCACCAGCAGAGGTCTAGCGGACGAGACCCAGTACTTC,CATSRGLADETQYF,TRBV15,.,TRBD2,TRBJ2-5
TGCGCCAGCAGTAGGGGGGACACCTCTAACTATGGCTACACCTTC,CASSRGDTSNYGYTF,TRBV5-1,many,.,TRBJ1-2
TGTGCCAGCAGCTTAGGAGCTAGCGGGAGTTACGAGCAGTACTTC,CASSLGASGSYEQYF,TRBV7-7,many,TRBD2,TRBJ2-7
TGTGCCAGTGCGACAGTGCTAATGAACACTGAAGCTTTCTTT,CASATVLMNTEAFF,TRBV19,few,.,TRBJ1-1
TGTGCCAGCATTGAGACCAGGGCTCGCAATGAGCAGTTCTTC,CASIETRARNEQFF,TRBV6-2/TRBV6-3,few,.,TRBJ2-1
TGTGCCAGCGGGGGAGGGGGACGGATAACCAACGTCCTGACTTTC,CASGGGGRITNVLTF,TRBV12-3/TRBV12-4,.,.,TRBJ2-6
TGTGCCACCCGGGACAGGGCCTACGAGCAGTACTTC,CATRDRAYEQYF,TRBV6-2/TRBV6-3,.,TRBD1,TRBJ2-7
TGTGCCAGCAGCTCGGGACAGGGAGGGAGCTATGGCTACACCTTC,CASSSGQGGSYGYTF,TRBV7-9,.,TRBD1,TRBJ1-2
TGTGCCAGCAGTTGGGTTGTCCAGAACGGAGAGCAGTTCTTC,CASSWVVQNGEQFF,TRBV12-3/TRBV12-4,.,.,TRBJ2-1
TGTGCCAGCAGCCAAATAGGGGGCACAGATACGCAGTATTTT,CASSQIGGTDTQYF,TRBV4-2,few,.,TRBJ2-3
TGTGCCAGCGGAGCCCTTAGCGGGGTCCCCGTGGGAGAGCAGTTCTTC,CASGALSGVPVGEQFF,TRBV5-5,many,TRBD2,TRBJ2-1
TGTGCCAGCAGCCGGTACATGGATGGAAACACCATATATTTT,CASSRYMDGNTIYF,TRBV14,.,.,TRBJ1-3
TGCAGTGCTAGGGAAAGCGGGAGGGCGGGTGAGCAGTTCTTC,CSARESGRAGEQFF,TRBV20-1,few,TRBD2,TRBJ2-1
TGTGCCAGCAGTGCGGGCGGATACACCGGGGAGCTGTTTTTT,CASSAGGYTGELFF,TRBV6-4,many,.,TRBJ2-2
TGTGCCAGCAGTTACGGGGCGGGAGGGCCTTACAATGAGCAGTTCTTC,CASSYGAGGPYNEQFF,TRBV6-2/TRBV6-3,many,TRBD2,TRBJ2-1
TGTGCCAGCAGCCAAGATGGAGCGGGAGAGAGGGGCGAGCAGTACTTC,CASSQDGAGERGEQYF,TRBV4-2,.,TRBD2,TRBJ2-7
TGTGCCAGCAGTGAAGCGCGCGTTGAGCAGTTCTTC,CASSEARVEQFF,TRBV2,few,.,TRBJ2-1
TGCGCCAGCAGCTTGTCAGGCGGGAGGGGATACGAGCAGTACTTC,CASSLSGGRGYEQYF,TRBV5-1,.,TRBD2,TRBJ2-7
TGTGCCAGCAGTTTACGGGGTGCGGGGGGCACCGGGGAGCTGTTTTTT,CASSLRGAGGTGELFF,TRBV6-5,few,TRBD2,TRBJ2-2
TGCAGTGCTAGAGACACAGACAGGGTGGGTCAGCCCCAGCATTTT,CSARDTDRVGQPQHF,TRBV20-1,few,TRBD1,TRBJ1-5
TGCGCCAGCAGTGATTTTGCGTTTAACTATGGCTACACCTTC,CASSDFAFNYGYTF,TRBV10-1,.,.,TRBJ1-2
TGTGCCAGCACCACACTGTCAGCGAACACCGGGGAGCTGTTTTTT,CASTTLSANTGELFF,TRBV7-9,few,.,TRBJ2-2
TGTGCCAGCATCACAAACAGGGGAGGAACCTACAATGAGCAGTTCTTC,CASITNRGGTYNEQFF,TRBV2,many,.,TRBJ2-1
TGCAGTGCTAGAGGGGGCAGGATCTACGAGCAGTACTTC,CSARGGRIYEQYF,TRBV20-1,many,.,TRBJ2-7
TGTGCCAGCAGCAAACTGGATTACGAGCAGTACTTC,CASSKLDYEQYF,TRBV21-1,many,.,TRBJ2-7
TGCAGTGCTCAGGGAACCTACGAGCAGTACTTC,CSAQGTYEQYF,TRBV20-1,.,.,TRBJ2-7
TGTGCCAGCAGCTTAAAGTGGGGCAGCCAAGAGACCCAGTACTTC,CASSLKWGSQETQYF,TRBV11-2,.,.,TRBJ2-5
TGTGCCAGCAGCTTAAAGGGGTCCCTTGGGGCTTTCTTT,CASSLKGSLGAFF,TRBV11-2,once,.,TRBJ1-1
TGTGCCAGCAGCCCCGACTTCTTCTCCTACGAGCAGTACTTC,CASSPDFFSYEQYF,TRBV7-2,few,.,TRBJ2-7
TGTGCCAGCAGTTACCCAGAGGACAGGGAGTCCAACGAGCAGTACTTC,CASSYPEDRESNEQYF,TRBV6-2/TRBV6-3,few,TRBD1,TRBJ2-7
TGCAGTGCAACACTAGCGGGGGGGCAAGAGACCCAGTACTTC,CSATLAGGQETQYF,TRBV20-1,.,TRBD2,TRBJ2-5
TGTGCCAGCAGTTTCGGGAAAGAAGGCGATGAGCAGTTCTTC,CASSFGKEGDEQFF,TRBV12-3/TRBV12-4,many,.,TRBJ2-1
TGCAGCGTGGTGGCAAGTGACACTGAAGCTTTCTTT,CSVVASDTEAFF,TRBV29-1,many,.,TRBJ1-1
TGTGCCAGCAGCAAAGCGGGGACAGCAAACACCGGGGAGCTGTTTTTT,CASSKAGTANTGELFF,TRBV21-1,.,.,TRBJ2-2
TGTGCCAGCAGTTCGGAGGTCAGGATAAAAGCTTTCTTT,CASSSEVRIKAFF,TRBV6-2/TRBV6-3,.,.,TRBJ1-1
TGTGCCAGCAGTTTCCGGGGTGGCTCCTACAATGAGCAGTTCTTC,CASSFRGGSYNEQFF,TRBV12-3/TRBV12-4,many,.,TRBJ2-1
TGTGCCAGCAGCTTAAATCCCACCGGGGAGCTGTTTTTT,CASSLNPTGELFF,TRBV5-6,.,.,TRBJ2-2
TGTGCCAGCAGCAACCGGACAGGGGATAATGAAAAACTGTTTTTT,CASSNRTGDNEKLFF,TRBV21-1,.,.,TRBJ1-4
TGCGCCAGCAGCCAAGCCGCAGGGTCCACAGATACGCAGTATTTT,CASSQAAGSTDTQYF,TRBV4-3,few,.,TRBJ2-3
TGTGCCAGCAGTCCCGAGTCGACAGGTCCTGGCGAGCAGTACTTC,CASSPESTGPGEQYF,TRBV6-1,.,.,TRBJ2-7
TGTGCCAGCAGCCAAGGTGGTCACTCAAACACAGATACGCAGTATTTT,CASSQGGHSNTDTQYF,TRBV4-2,few,.,TRBJ2-3
TGCGCCAGCGCCTTTGTGGGTGCGGGAACTGAAGCTTTCTTT,CASAFVGAGTEAFF,TRBV5-1,.,.,TRBJ1-1